Presented here are 32 T cell receptor beta chains from one specimen sequenced in a study of T cells after yellow fever vaccination. TCRdb analysed the 5' RACE reads with MiXCR anew, one entry per CDR3 protein. This sample yields approximately 120,000 distinct CDR3 sequences, of which around 7.7% are seen a single time; about 2.7% belongs to the top ten. This specimen was CD4+ T cells sorted from PBMCs, taken roughly 10 days after the first yellow fever vaccination. These receptors came from a man aged 18 to 29 who received the YFV17D yellow fever vaccine.

This clonotype has only a few counts. The chain uses TRBV6-2 or TRBV6-3 and TRBJ2-4; 7 bases fit TRBD1. Trimming cost V 5 bases and J 0 bases; bases outside gene matches: 7. Germline CDR1 and CDR2: MNHEY and SVGEGT. The CDR3 is 16 amino acids. The CDR3 DNA reads TGTGCCAGCAGTAGAGGGGGCACGCTAGCCAAAAACATTCAGTACTTC. It encodes CASSRGGTLAKNIQYF.

The chain recombines TRBV6-1 with TRBJ1-2; D gene uncertain. Germline lookup yields CDR1 MNHNS and CDR2 SASEGT. The length of the CDR3 is 12 residues. V lost 3 bases to trimming and J lost 7 bases, with 9 bases between them. The CDR3 spells CASSDFLAGYTF. The CDR3 DNA sequence: TGTGCCAGCAGTGATTTTCTGGCTGGCTACACCTTC.

This clonotype came up many times. The chain joins TRBV18 to TRBJ1-2, with D possibly TRBD1 on 6 matching bases. This CDR3 spans 15 amino acids. The germline CDR1 and CDR2 sequences are KGHSH and LQKENI. Trimming stripped 2 bases from V and 4 bases from J, with 14 bases between. The CDR3 is CASSPTRGQLYGYTF. CDR3 DNA: TGTGCCAGCTCACCAACTAGAGGACAGCTCTATGGCTACACCTTC. Complete variable domain (other parts from reference TRBV18 and TRBJ1-2): NAGVMQNPRHLVRRRGQEARLRCSPMKGHSHVYWYRQLPEEGLKFMVYLQKENIIDESGMPKERFSAEFPKEGPSILRIQQVVRGDSAAYFCASSPTRGQLYGYTFGSGTRLTVV.

This clonotype was observed a few times. V and J are TRBV9 and TRBJ1-5; tentative D call: TRBD1 (5 bases). V was pared by 2 bases and J by 1 base, with 13 bases between. Germline-derived CDR1 and CDR2 are SGDLS and YYNGEE. The CDR3 sequence is 16 residues long. The CDR3 bases are TGTGCCAGCAGCGTGGGGTCGGGGGGGAGCAATCAGCCCCAGCATTTT. Its protein is CASSVGSGGSNQPQHF. Looking up the rest from reference TRBV9 and TRBJ1-5 gives the full variable domain: DSGVTQTPKHLITATGQRVTLRCSPRSGDLSVYWYQQSLDQGLQFLIQYYNGEERAKGNILERFSAQQFPDLHSELNLSSLELGDSALYFCASSVGSGGSNQPQHFGDGTRLSIL.

This clonotype was counted a few times. The rearrangement links TRBV11-2 to TRBJ2-5, with 8 bases identical to TRBD1. Per the germline V gene, CDR1 is SGHAT and CDR2 is FQNNGV. This CDR3 spans 18 amino acids. The J segment lost 5 bases and the V segment lost 4 bases, leaving 18 bases of the junction unmatched. The CDR3 here is CASSSNRGQGYPAETQYF. CDR3 sequence (DNA): TGTGCCAGCAGCTCAAACCGCGGACAGGGATATCCTGCGGAGACCCAGTACTTC.

This clonotype was seen a few times. The V call is TRBV5-1, the J call TRBJ1-1; 7 positions agree with TRBD1. The J segment lost 10 bases and the V segment lost 0 bases, leaving 9 bases of the junction unmatched. The CDR3 extends over 14 amino acids. Germline values: CDR1 SGHRS, CDR2 YFSETQ. The CDR3 region is CASSLESLGTVAFF. CDR3 nucleotides: TGCGCCAGCAGCTTGGAATCGTTGGGGACAGTAGCTTTCTTT.

This clonotype was picked up many times. The chain has TRBV11-2 and TRBJ2-1; 8 bases are shared with TRBD2. CDR3 size: 15 residues. CDR1 and CDR2 (germline): SGHAT, FQNNGV. Trimming cost V 5 bases and J 15 bases; bases outside gene matches: 18. CDR3 in amino acids: CASSHSGGPVRGGFF. In DNA form, the CDR3 reads TGTGCCAGCAGCCACAGCGGGGGCCCCGTCCGGGGAGGGTTCTTC.

This chain uses TRBV4-3 with TRBJ2-5, with D possibly TRBD2 on 5 matching bases. This CDR3 spans 15 amino acids. Deletions cut 2 bases from V and 5 bases from J, with 15 bases between. Germline CDR1 LGHNA, CDR2 YSLEER. The CDR3 protein is CASSQNPRGAETQYF. The CDR3 coding sequence is TGCGCCAGCAGCCAAAATCCACGGGGAGCCGAGACCCAGTACTTC.

This clonotype has at least ten counts. The chain uses TRBV9 and TRBJ2-2, with D perhaps matching TRBD2 (5 bases). The CDR3 runs to 16 residues. Germline assignment: CDR1 SGDLS and CDR2 YYNGEE. Trimming took off 4 bases at V and 4 bases at J, with 17 bases between the two ends. CDR3 sequence reads: CASSPRAGAGTGELFF. The CDR3, as DNA: TGTGCCAGCAGCCCCCGCGCGGGTGCGGGCACCGGGGAGCTGTTTTTT.

This clonotype was detected ten times or more. This rearrangement joins TRBV4-2 to TRBJ2-1, with 9 bases fitting TRBD2. From germline, CDR1 is LGHNA and CDR2 YNFKEQ. V was pared by 1 base and J by 5 bases, with 6 bases of the junction left unmatched. The CDR3 runs to 16 residues. This CDR3 reads CASSQGSSGAHNEQFF. The CDR3 nucleotides are TGTGCCAGCAGCCAAGGGTCTAGCGGGGCTCACAATGAGCAGTTCTTC.

This clonotype occurred many times. This rearrangement joins TRBV6-2 or TRBV6-3 to TRBJ2-1, with 14 bases lining up with TRBD2. Unmatched junction bases numbered 10, after V lost 5 bases and J lost 1 base. From germline, CDR1 is MNHEY and CDR2 SVGEGT. The CDR3 totals 19 residues. In nucleotides, the CDR3 is TGTGCCAGCAGTACTCGGACTAGCGGGGGGACAGCTTCCTACAATGAGCAGTTCTTC. It encodes CASSTRTSGGTASYNEQFF.

This clonotype was seen at least ten times. The J gene is TRBJ2-7, the V gene TRBV5-5; 9 bases agree with TRBD2. The CDR3 has 15 amino acids. Losses at the gene ends were 3 bases for V and 9 bases for J; bases not matched to a gene: 13. Looked up from germline, CDR1 is SGHKS and CDR2 is YYEKEE (reference sequence). The CDR3 loop is CASSWIAGETLGQYF. The CDR3 DNA reads TGTGCCAGCAGCTGGATAGCGGGGGAGACACTGGGGCAGTACTTC.

There are many counts of this clonotype. The DNA of the CDR3 is TGTGCCAGCAGTTCGGGGAGACTAAACAATGAGCAGTTCTTC. Translated: CASSSGRLNNEQFF. The chain uses TRBV7-3 and TRBJ2-1; TRBD2 is a possible D gene (5 bases). The CDR3 runs 14 residues. CDR1 is SGHTA and CDR2 is FQGTGA in the germline V gene. V was cut by 6 bases and J by 5 bases, with 14 bases left in between.

Only a few counts were recorded for this clonotype. The rearrangement links TRBV20-1 to TRBJ2-1; the D gene could be TRBD1 or TRBD2 (6 bases each). Germline values: CDR1 DFQATT, CDR2 SNEGSKA (reference sequence). The CDR3 is 14 residues long. The V and J ends lost 6 bases and 2 bases respectively, with 14 bases between them. The DNA for the CDR3 is TGCAGTGCAAGGGGGGCCTGGACCTACAATGAGCAGTTCTTC. It translates to CSARGAWTYNEQFF.

This clonotype was detected many times. The rearrangement uses TRBV20-1 and TRBJ1-4; no firm D call. V was clipped by 6 bases and J by 1 base, with 9 bases between them. Germline-derived CDR1 and CDR2 are DFQATT and SNEGSKA (reference sequence). The CDR3 length is 13 residues. The CDR3 is CSAEVVTNEKLFF. DNA for the CDR3: TGCAGTGCAGAGGTGGTAACTAATGAAAAACTGTTTTTT.

This clonotype was seen ten or more times. The V gene is TRBV18, the J gene TRBJ1-4; tentatively, D is TRBD1 (6 bases). V lost 5 bases and J lost 6, with 10 bases in between. This CDR3 has 13 amino acids. Germline V CDR1 and CDR2: KGHSH, LQKENI. In DNA, the CDR3 is TGTGCCAGCTCAGATGGGGGCGATGAAAAACTGTTTTTT. Residues: CASSDGGDEKLFF.

This clonotype was counted many times. The V call is TRBV7-3, the J call TRBJ2-5; 7 bases line up with TRBD1. Germline CDR1 and CDR2: SGHTA and FQGTGA. The CDR3 loop spans 13 amino acids. V shed 3 bases, J shed 2 bases, and the junction held 0 bases outside the gene matches. The chain's CDR3 is CASSLDRQETQYF. The DNA for the CDR3 is TGTGCCAGCAGCTTGGACAGGCAAGAGACCCAGTACTTC.

This clonotype has ten or more counts. V gene TRBV7-2 combines with J gene TRBJ2-2, with D possibly being TRBD1 (5 bases). The CDR3 length is 15 residues. Germline V gene data show CDR1 as SGHTA and CDR2 as FQGNSA. Deletions cut 8 bases from V and 5 bases from J, with 18 bases between. CDR3 sequence reads: CASPSPGRRTGELFF. DNA for the CDR3: TGTGCCAGCCCCTCCCCAGGGCGTCGGACCGGGGAGCTGTTTTTT. Complete variable domain (other parts from reference TRBV7-2 and TRBJ2-2): GAGVSQSPSNKVTEKGKDVELRCDPISGHTALYWYRQSLGQGLEFLIYFQGNSAPDKSGLPSDRFSAERTGGSVSTLTIQRTQQEDSAVYLCASPSPGRRTGELFFGEGSRLTVL.

This clonotype was seen at least ten times. This sequence joins TRBV5-8 and TRBJ1-2; 10 positions agree with TRBD1. With V trimmed by 4 bases and J by 8 bases, 2 bases remained unmatched. This CDR3 has 12 residues. Germline-derived CDR1 and CDR2 are SGHTS and YDEGEE. The CDR3 is CASSRTGGGYTF. CDR3 nucleotide sequence: TGTGCCAGCAGCAGGACAGGGGGGGGCTACACCTTC.

In this sample, this clonotype turned up many times. The chain uses TRBV4-2 and TRBJ1-5; D gene unclear. The V and J ends lost 0 bases and 5 bases respectively, with 11 bases between them. Germline V gene data show CDR1 as LGHNA and CDR2 as YNFKEQ. This CDR3 spans 15 amino acids. The CDR3 sequence is CASSQDFTADQPQHF. CDR3 bases: TGTGCCAGCAGCCAAGATTTTACCGCCGATCAGCCCCAGCATTTT.

At least ten counts were recorded for this clonotype. The chain recombines TRBV20-1 with TRBJ1-5, with D tentatively TRBD1 (5 bases). The germline V and J ends were trimmed by 0 bases and 6 bases, with 12 bases remaining between them. CDR1 is DFQATT, CDR2 SNEGSKA, per germline (reference sequence). CDR3 length equals 14 residues. This CDR3 reads CSARDGGSGQPQHF. CDR3 sequence (DNA): TGCAGTGCTAGAGATGGGGGTTCAGGTCAGCCCCAGCATTTT.

This clonotype was observed many times. This rearrangement joins TRBV10-3 to TRBJ2-2, with 9 bases that match TRBD1. With 3 bases clipped from V and 5 bases from J, the junction kept 4 bases outside the gene matches. The germline CDR1 and CDR2 sequences are ENHRY and SYGVKD. The CDR3 contains 15 residues. The chain's CDR3 is CAISEVQGATGELFF. CDR3 nucleotides: TGTGCCATCAGTGAAGTACAGGGGGCAACCGGGGAGCTGTTTTTT.

This clonotype was recorded at least ten times. This chain links TRBV9 with TRBJ1-1; 9 bases match TRBD1. Per germline, CDR1 SGDLS and CDR2 YYNGEE. The CDR3 consists of 14 residues. The V segment lost 0 bases and the J segment 11 bases; nucleotides outside the gene matches: 8. The CDR3 DNA reads as TGTGCCAGCAGCGTAGCTTCCGGACAGGGGCTGGCTTTCTTT. It codes for CASSVASGQGLAFF.

This clonotype has a count of ten or more. This chain joins TRBV20-1 and TRBJ2-5; the D is unclear. The CDR3 loop spans 12 amino acids. V shed 3 bases and J shed 2 bases, with 7 bases lying between them. Looked up from germline, CDR1 is DFQATT and CDR2 is SNEGSKA (reference sequence). CDR3 in amino acids: CSASQVQETQYF. The DNA for the CDR3 is TGCAGTGCTAGTCAGGTACAAGAGACCCAGTACTTC.

This clonotype was seen only a few times. V and J are TRBV29-1 and TRBJ1-2; TRBD1 agrees at 7 bases. Germline V gene sequence: CDR1 SQVTM, CDR2 ANQGSEA. This CDR3 spans 12 amino acids. The J segment lost 7 bases and the V segment lost 2 bases, leaving 4 bases of the junction unmatched. The CDR3 protein is CSVEYRGPGYTF. CDR3 coding DNA: TGCAGCGTTGAATACAGGGGACCTGGCTACACCTTC.

This clonotype was seen many times. This chain uses TRBV29-1 with TRBJ2-1; D uncertain. V was pared by 2 bases and J by 0 bases, with 8 bases between. Germline CDR1 is SQVTM and CDR2 is ANQGSEA. The CDR3 extends over 14 amino acids. This chain's CDR3 is CSVERYGSYNEQFF. CDR3 in DNA: TGCAGCGTTGAAAGATATGGCTCCTACAATGAGCAGTTCTTC.

This clonotype was seen at least ten times. The chain is built from TRBV29-1 and TRBJ2-5; 7 nucleotides match TRBD1. The CDR3 runs to 13 residues. V trimming: 6 bases; J trimming: 2 bases; junction bases outside the gene matches: 6. Germline-derived CDR1 and CDR2 are SQVTM and ANQGSEA. The CDR3 protein is CSVSGTVQETQYF. The CDR3 DNA reads as TGCAGCGTATCCGGGACAGTACAAGAGACCCAGTACTTC. The whole variable domain, filled in from reference TRBV29-1 and TRBJ2-5, reads SAVISQKPSRDICQRGTSLTIQCQVDSQVTMMFWYRQQPGQSLTLIATANQGSEATYESGFVIDKFPISRPNLTFSTLTVSNMSPEDSSIYLCSVSGTVQETQYFGPGTRLLVL.

This clonotype was seen many times. The gene calls are TRBV19 and TRBJ2-2; no clear D gene. The CDR3 sequence is 14 residues long. V lost 8 bases to trimming and J lost 1 base, with 11 bases between them. Germline V gene data show CDR1 as LNHDA and CDR2 as SQIVND (reference sequence). CDR3 nucleotides: TGTGCCAGTGAGTTGTGGGGGAACACCGGGGAGCTGTTTTTT. Residues: CASELWGNTGELFF.

This clonotype has a count of ten or more. For the CDR3, the DNA is TGTGCCAGCACTATTTCGAGCTCTGGAAACACCATATATTTT. This translates into CASTISSSGNTIYF. The chain is built from TRBV7-9 and TRBJ1-3; no clear D. CDR3 length: 14 residues. Germline CDR1 and CDR2: SEHNR and FQNEAQ (reference sequence). With 7 bases removed from V and 0 bases from J, the gap between germline ends came to 10 bases.

This clonotype came up many times. The rearrangement links TRBV24-1 to TRBJ2-7; 10 bases line up with TRBD1. Germline assignment: CDR1 KGHDR and CDR2 SFDVKD. The CDR3 spans 15 residues. V lost 12 bases and J lost 3; bases outside the gene matches: 13. CDR3 DNA sequence: TGTGCCCCCCAGGCTCGGGACAGGGGACTCTACGAGCAGTACGTC. Amino acids: CAPQARDRGLYEQYV.

This clonotype was observed at least ten times. V usage is TRBV12-3 or TRBV12-4 and J usage is TRBJ1-5, with 10 bases matching TRBD1. Trimming cost V 6 bases and J 6 bases; bases outside gene matches: 5. The CDR3 totals 14 residues. The CDR3 coding sequence is TGTGCCAGCAGAGGACAGGGGGATAGTCAGCCCCAGCATTTT. Translating gives CASRGQGDSQPQHF.

Ten or more counts support this clonotype. The chain employs TRBV7-6 and TRBJ2-2; 8 bases line up with TRBD1. The CDR3 contains 17 residues. Germline CDR1 SGHVS, CDR2 FNYEAQ. The V and J ends lost 2 bases and 4 bases, in that order; junction bases with no gene match: 9. The CDR3 loop reads CASSLKLQGEVTGELFF. The CDR3 coding sequence is TGTGCCAGCAGCTTAAAATTACAGGGGGAGGTCACCGGGGAGCTGTTTTTT. Drawing the rest from reference TRBV7-6 and TRBJ2-2, the complete variable domain is GAGVSQSPRYKVTKRGQDVALRCDPISGHVSLYWYRQALGQGPEFLTYFNYEAQQDKSGLPNDRFSAERPEGSISTLTIQRTEQRDSAMYRCASSLKLQGEVTGELFFGEGSRLTVL.